Below, 14 T cell receptor beta chains from the same sample are listed, as sequenced in a study of blood T cell repertoires in COVID-19. Libraries were prepared by immunoSEQ multiplex PCR; TCRdb keeps only in-frame clonotypes and omits some of them. Of around 250,000 clones in the sample, about nine tenths are singletons; the top ten hold 3%. Sequencing input: peripheral blood. The source of these receptors is a woman younger than 45 with active or convalescent COVID-19.

This chain joins TRBV10-3 and TRBJ1-6; D gene unclear. Deletions cut 6 bases from V and 7 bases from J, with 13 bases between. The CDR3 spans 14 residues. Germline V CDR1 and CDR2: ENHRY, SYGVKD. The DNA for the CDR3 is TGTGCCATCAGAGCAAGTTCGTCCAATTCACCCCTCCACTTT. Translation: CAIRASSSNSPLHF.

This clone was detected only a few times. The identical CDR3 is also encoded by other nucleotide sequences in the sample. V is TRBV5-1 and J is TRBJ2-5; 10 bases agree with TRBD2. Trimming took 5 bases from V and 5 from J; bases not matched to a gene: 9. The CDR3 runs to 15 residues. Germline CDR1 is SGHRS and CDR2 is YFSETQ. The CDR3 sequence is CASRPSGGGPETQYF. CDR3 nucleotides: TGCGCCAGCAGGCCTAGCGGGGGTGGGCCGGAGACCCAGTACTTC.

The chain uses TRBV30 and TRBJ2-6, with TRBD1 identical over 10 bases. This CDR3 contains 17 residues. V lost 2 bases, J lost 1 base, and 5 bases stayed unmatched. Germline lookup yields CDR1 GTSNPN and CDR2 SVGIG (reference sequence). This CDR3 is CAWSLGQGFSGANVLTF. The CDR3 bases are TGTGCCTGGAGTTTGGGACAGGGGTTTTCTGGGGCCAACGTCCTGACTTTC.

The chain recombines TRBV7-2 with TRBJ2-3; 9 bases are a match to TRBD2. The germline V gene encodes CDR1 SGHTA and CDR2 FQGNSA. The CDR3 contains 15 residues. The trim removed 4 bases at V and 1 base at J, leaving 3 bases unmatched. The CDR3 DNA sequence: TGTGCCAGCAGCTCGGGACTAGCAGGCACAGATACGCAGTATTTT. It specifies CASSSGLAGTDTQYF.

The chain combines TRBV7-3 with TRBJ2-2; TRBD2 matches at 12 bases. Germline trimming cut 3 bases from V and 5 bases from J; bases unmatched to any gene: 7. The CDR3 has 17 residues. Germline-derived CDR1 and CDR2 are SGHTA and FQGTGA. The CDR3 region is CASSFPPGTSGTGELFF. Written as DNA, the CDR3 is TGTGCCAGCAGCTTCCCCCCCGGGACTAGCGGGACCGGGGAGCTGTTTTTT.

The rearrangement links TRBV29-1 to TRBJ1-1; the D is unclear. The CDR3 has 13 amino acids. Germline V gene data show CDR1 as SQVTM and CDR2 as ANQGSEA. V lost 1 base and J lost 2, with 8 bases in between. The CDR3 region has the DNA TGCAGCGTTGAAGTAACGGTTAACACTGAAGCTTTCTTT. Its protein is CSVEVTVNTEAFF.

This clone was observed a handful of times. The chain has TRBV5-8 and TRBJ2-2; 9 bases agree with TRBD1. This CDR3 contains 16 residues. V lost 4 bases, J lost 6 bases, and 10 bases stayed unmatched. The germline V gene has CDR1 SGHTS and CDR2 YDEGEE. Written as DNA, the CDR3 is TGTGCCAGCAGCAAACTCCGGGACAGGGATGCCGGGGAGCTGTTTTTT. It encodes CASSKLRDRDAGELFF.

The rearrangement links TRBV5-4 to TRBJ2-3; D perhaps matches TRBD1 (6 bases). This CDR3 region has 17 residues. The germline V gene has CDR1 SGHNT and CDR2 YYREEE (reference sequence). The ends were cut back, 1 base at V and 4 bases at J, with 19 bases in the middle. The CDR3 loop is CASSLRTGKVGPDTQYF. CDR3 nucleotides: TGTGCCAGCAGCTTGCGAACAGGGAAGGTTGGCCCAGATACGCAGTATTTT.

The rearrangement joins TRBV4-1 to TRBJ2-7; D may be TRBD2 (5 bases). The CDR3 is made up of 13 amino acids. V was cut by 0 bases and J by 3 bases, with 6 bases left in between. Germline V gene sequence: CDR1 MGHRA, CDR2 YSYEKL. CDR3 in amino acids: CASSQDRGYEQYF. CDR3 sequence (DNA): TGCGCCAGCAGCCAAGATCGGGGCTACGAGCAGTACTTC.

The chain recombines TRBV19 with TRBJ2-5, with D maybe TRBD2 (6 bases). There are 15 residues in the CDR3. CDR1 LNHDA and CDR2 SQIVND come from the germline V gene (reference sequence). The ends were cut back, 3 bases at V and 2 bases at J, with 13 bases in the middle. The CDR3 DNA sequence: TGTGCCAGTAGTATTTGGGGAGGAACTCAAGAGACCCAGTACTTC. Protein product: CASSIWGGTQETQYF.

The chain carries TRBV7-2 and TRBJ1-1; 9 nucleotides agree with TRBD1. The CDR3 extends over 13 amino acids. Germline V gene lookup returns CDR1 SGHTA and CDR2 FQGNSA. V trimming: 6 bases; J trimming: 3 bases; junction bases outside the gene matches: 2. CDR3 in amino acids: CASRQGAYTEAFF. CDR3 coding DNA: TGTGCCAGCAGACAGGGGGCGTACACTGAAGCTTTCTTT.

The rearrangement joins TRBV14 to TRBJ2-6, with unresolved D. Germline CDR1 SGHDN, CDR2 FVKESK. The CDR3 runs to 16 residues. V lost 6 bases and J lost 1, with 13 bases in between. The DNA for the CDR3 is TGTGCCAGCAGACTAACGACCCCGTCTGGGGCCAACGTCCTGACTTTC. It yields the protein CASRLTTPSGANVLTF.

The J gene is TRBJ2-5, the V gene TRBV5-1; 8 bases match TRBD2. CDR3 length: 13 residues. Germline values: CDR1 SGHRS, CDR2 YFSETQ. V lost 4 bases to trimming and J lost 3 bases; unmatched junction nucleotides: 2. The CDR3 loop is CASSLGLEETQYF. The CDR3 DNA sequence: TGCGCCAGCAGCCTGGGACTAGAAGAGACCCAGTACTTC.

The rearrangement joins TRBV29-1 to TRBJ2-5, with TRBD2 as a possible D gene (6 bases). The CDR3 runs 14 residues. Trimming left V 6 bases short and J 5 bases short, with 19 bases between. From germline, CDR1 is SQVTM and CDR2 ANQGSEA. CDR3 loop: CSVTRTILGETQYF. As DNA, the CDR3 is TGCAGCGTAACCCGGACTATCTTGGGGGAGACCCAGTACTTC. Variable domain in full (rest from reference TRBV29-1 and TRBJ2-5): SAVISQKPSRDICQRGTSLTIQCQVDSQVTMMFWYRQQPGQSLTLIATANQGSEATYESGFVIDKFPISRPNLTFSTLTVSNMSPEDSSIYLCSVTRTILGETQYFGPGTRLLVL.